Listed below are T cell receptor beta chains from one sample, sequenced in a study of blood T cells in healthy people across ages. TCRdb reprocessed the 5' RACE reads via MiXCR and lists one record per CDR3 protein. The table has about 930,000 distinct CDR3 sequences, about 29% seen once. The same specimen was also included in a second study, on T cells of mothers and their children.

Specimen: blood. The origin of the receptors is a middle-aged woman in good health. The CDR3 runs from the conserved cysteine through the conserved F or W. The order of the fields is D gene, J gene, V gene, clone size, CDR3 protein, CDR3 DNA. A D gene is named only where the DNA matches it firmly. Rows may omit the clone size; those that give it use once, few, many or a size class.

TRBD1 TRBJ2-1 TRBV5-1 few CATKEGTGGLGQFF TGCGCCACAAAAGAAGGGACAGGGGGGCTTGGGCAGTTCTTC
NA TRBJ2-5 TRBV7-3 few CASSLRGDDETQYF TGTGCCAGCAGCTTAAGAGGGGATGACGAGACCCAGTACTTC
NA TRBJ2-7 TRBV7-9 many CASSSPASYEQYF TGTGCCAGCAGCTCTCCCGCCTCCTACGAGCAGTACTTC
NA TRBJ2-7 TRBV11-1 NA CASSLRGRRPYEQYF TGTGCCAGCAGCTTAAGAGGACGGAGACCCTACGAGCAGTACTTC
TRBD1 TRBJ1-4 TRBV4-1 NA CASSQDRSRGLGEKLFF TGCGCCAGCAGCCAAGATAGATCCAGGGGGCTCGGCGAAAAACTGTTTTTT
TRBD1 TRBJ1-6 TRBV25-1 NA CASSDQTGVDNSPLHF TGTGCCAGCAGTGACCAGACAGGGGTAGATAATTCACCCCTCCACTTT
NA TRBJ1-2 TRBV7-9 few CASSFGGEGYGYTF TGTGCCAGCAGCTTCGGGGGAGAGGGGTATGGCTACACCTTC
NA TRBJ2-2 TRBV11-2 NA CASSSRGRGAGELFF TGTGCCAGCAGCTCAAGAGGGAGGGGGGCCGGGGAGCTGTTTTTT
NA TRBJ2-7 TRBV5-1 many CASSIEYRSYEQYF TGCGCCAGCAGCATTGAGTACCGATCCTACGAGCAGTACTTC
NA TRBJ2-7 TRBV5-1 NA CASSLVQDPYEQYF TGCGCCAGCAGCTTGGTACAAGACCCCTACGAGCAGTACTTC
TRBD2 TRBJ2-7 TRBV28 NA CASSLVGQGKRERNEQYF TGTGCCAGCAGTTTGGTGGGGCAGGGAAAGCGGGAGAGGAACGAGCAGTACTTC
NA TRBJ2-7 TRBV27 NA CASRNRLWNEQYF TGTGCCAGCAGAAACAGGTTATGGAACGAGCAGTACTTC
TRBD1 TRBJ1-1 TRBV10-3 NA CVIRRQGGTEAFF TGTGTCATCAGAAGACAGGGAGGAACTGAAGCTTTCTTT
NA TRBJ2-5 TRBV28 NA CASSSQSIQTQYF TGTGCCAGCAGTTCCCAAAGCATACAGACCCAGTACTTC
NA TRBJ2-1 TRBV28 few CASSLAGNNYNEQFF TGTGCCAGCAGTTTGGCAGGTAATAACTACAATGAGCAGTTCTTC
TRBD1 TRBJ2-7 TRBV14 NA CASSQERDRGTYEQYF TGTGCCAGCAGCCAGGAACGGGACAGGGGAACCTACGAGCAGTACTTC
NA TRBJ2-1 TRBV3-1 few CASSQEVLLRGNEQFF TGTGCCAGCAGCCAAGAGGTACTCCTGCGAGGCAATGAGCAGTTCTTC
TRBD1 TRBJ1-6 TRBV5-1 few CASSLGQGGSYSPLHF TGCGCCAGCAGCTTGGGGCAGGGGGGGAGCTATTCACCCCTCCACTTT
NA TRBJ2-6 TRBV3-1 many CASSGRGAGANVLTF TGTGCCAGCAGCGGCAGGGGGGCTGGGGCCAACGTCCTGACTTTC
NA TRBJ2-3 TRBV15 few CATSSTAGTDTQYF TGTGCCACCAGCAGCACCGCTGGCACAGATACGCAGTATTTT
NA TRBJ2-1 TRBV5-1 NA CASSLAEGTGSGNEQFF TGCGCCAGCAGCTTGGCCGAGGGGACGGGGTCGGGAAATGAGCAGTTCTTC
NA TRBJ2-7 TRBV27 many CASRDTGGYSYEQYF TGTGCCAGCCGTGATACCGGGGGCTACTCCTACGAGCAGTACTTC
NA TRBJ2-7 TRBV4-3 NA CASSVSGDSSYEQYF TGCGCCAGCAGCGTAAGCGGGGACAGCTCCTACGAGCAGTACTTC
NA TRBJ2-7 TRBV4-1 few CASSQGTKEQYF TGCGCCAGCAGCCAGGGGACGAAAGAGCAGTACTTC
NA TRBJ1-1 TRBV5-4 NA CASSLGQSAEAFF TGTGCCAGCAGCTTGGGGCAGAGCGCTGAAGCTTTCTTT
TRBD1 TRBJ2-5 TRBV27 few CASSFRLSGTGRETQYF TGTGCCAGCAGTTTTCGCCTCTCCGGGACAGGTCGAGAGACCCAGTACTTC
NA TRBJ2-7 TRBV28 many CASAQLSSSEQYF TGTGCCAGCGCACAGTTGTCCTCCTCCGAGCAGTACTTC
NA TRBJ1-2 TRBV27 few CASSFGQGSYGYTF TGTGCCAGCAGTTTTGGTCAGGGGAGCTATGGCTACACCTTC
TRBD1 TRBJ2-5 TRBV7-9 many CASSFQGAQETQYF TGTGCCAGCAGCTTTCAGGGGGCCCAAGAGACCCAGTACTTC
TRBD1 TRBJ2-6 TRBV7-2 NA CASSLHATGAGANVLTF TGTGCCAGCAGCCTCCACGCGACAGGGGCTGGGGCCAACGTCCTGACTTTC
NA TRBJ1-1 TRBV12-3/TRBV12-4 NA CASSPGGYMNTEAFF TGTGCCAGCAGCCCGGGAGGGTACATGAACACTGAAGCTTTCTTT
TRBD2 TRBJ2-3 TRBV5-1 NA CASRPAGRGGRTDTQYF TGCGCCAGCAGACCCGCGGGGCGGGGGGGCCGCACAGATACGCAGTATTTT
NA TRBJ1-1 TRBV25-1 few CASSDPRGPNTEAFF TGTGCCAGCAGTGATCCGAGGGGCCCGAACACTGAAGCTTTCTTT
TRBD2 TRBJ2-1 TRBV11-2 NA CASSLAGILNEQFF TGTGCCAGCAGCCTAGCGGGAATCCTCAATGAGCAGTTCTTC
NA TRBJ2-2 TRBV7-2 NA CASSFPRGPSPGELFF TGTGCCAGCAGCTTCCCCCGAGGTCCGAGCCCCGGGGAGCTGTTTTTT
NA TRBJ2-3 TRBV27 many CASSLGQGSDTQYF TGTGCCAGCAGTTTAGGTCAGGGGTCAGATACGCAGTATTTT
NA TRBJ1-2 TRBV12-3/TRBV12-4 NA CASRTTGFTNPTYGYTF TGTGCCAGCAGGACCACAGGGTTCACTAACCCGACGTATGGCTACACCTTC
TRBD1 TRBJ2-3 TRBV12-3/TRBV12-4 few CASSRQGAQYF TGTGCCAGCAGCCGACAGGGCGCGCAGTATTTT
NA TRBJ2-4 TRBV5-1 many CASSSQGLGAKNIQYF TGCGCCAGCAGCTCCCAGGGGTTGGGGGCCAAAAACATTCAGTACTTC
NA TRBJ2-5 TRBV5-1 many CASSLMDQETQYF TGCGCCAGCAGCTTGATGGATCAAGAGACCCAGTACTTC
NA TRBJ2-1 TRBV28 few CATRWVQGNYEQFF TGTGCCACCCGGTGGGTACAGGGAAACTACGAGCAGTTCTTC
TRBD2 TRBJ2-7 TRBV7-9 NA CASSRRLAGIYEQYF TGTGCCAGCAGCCGCCGACTAGCGGGGATTTACGAGCAGTACTTC
NA TRBJ2-3 TRBV7-2 few CVSSLAGWTDTQYF TGTGTCAGCAGCTTAGCAGGGTGGACAGATACGCAGTATTTT
TRBD1 TRBJ2-3 TRBV5-1 NA CASSPGQAADTQYF TGCGCCAGCAGCCCCGGACAGGCCGCAGATACGCAGTATTTT
NA TRBJ2-4 TRBV4-3 NA CASSHPPPERENIQYF TGCGCCAGCAGCCACCCCCCACCGGAACGGGAAAACATTCAGTACTTC
NA TRBJ2-7 TRBV3-1 NA CASSQFLRGRPKTYEQYF TGTGCCAGCAGCCAGTTTTTAAGGGGACGGCCCAAAACCTACGAGCAGTACTTC
TRBD2 TRBJ2-3 TRBV4-3 NA CASSRLAGGDPSTSTDTQYF TGCGCCAGCAGCCGATTAGCGGGGGGGGACCCCAGCACTAGCACAGATACGCAGTATTTT
NA TRBJ1-4 TRBV28 few CASSSRDEKLFF TGTGCCAGCAGTTCCAGGGATGAAAAACTGTTTTTT
TRBD1 TRBJ1-6 TRBV20-1 many CSPPGPGQGNSPLHF TGCAGTCCCCCGGGTCCGGGACAGGGTAACTCACCCCTCCACTTT
NA TRBJ2-2 TRBV29-1 NA CSVSDRTNTGELFF TGCAGCGTTAGCGACAGGACGAACACCGGGGAGCTGTTTTTT
NA TRBJ2-4 TRBV5-4 many CASSLEEGARNIQYF TGTGCCAGCAGCTTGGAGGAGGGGGCGAGAAACATTCAGTACTTC
NA TRBJ2-7 TRBV5-1 NA CASSTDWDSYEQYF TGCGCCAGCAGCACCGACTGGGACTCCTACGAGCAGTACTTC
NA TRBJ2-7 TRBV10-3 many CAISESFGNTYEQYF TGTGCCATCAGTGAGTCGTTCGGGAACACCTACGAGCAGTACTTC
TRBD2 TRBJ2-5 TRBV15 many CATRRGGDQETQYF TGTGCCACCCGGCGGGGGGGGGACCAAGAGACCCAGTACTTC